Following are 21 T cell receptor beta chains from one sample sequenced in a study of spatial heterogeneity in lung cancer. The time point is: blood at routine non-recurrence follow-up after resection. Via MiXCR, TCRdb re-called the 5' RACE reads, giving one row per CDR3 protein. Counted here are roughly 29,000 distinct CDR3 sequences, less than 6.5% occurring once; the ten biggest clones make up about 24%. The sequenced sample was PBMCs, obtained at follow-up. Receptors were obtained from a female donor with early-stage non-small cell lung cancer.

This clonotype was detected ten times or more. The chain has TRBV20-1 and TRBJ2-7, with D maybe TRBD2 (6 bases). The CDR3 covers 13 residues. Trimming removed 6 bases from V and 3 bases from J, with 15 bases in between. Germline V gene data show CDR1 as DFQATT and CDR2 as SNEGSKA (reference sequence). The CDR3 spells CSAVLGRGYEQYF. The DNA of the CDR3 is TGCAGTGCCGTCTTAGGGCGGGGCTACGAGCAGTACTTC.

This clonotype was found a few times. The chain is built from TRBV11-2 and TRBJ2-7, with D tentatively TRBD2 (6 bases). CDR1 and CDR2 from the germline V gene are SGHAT and FQNNGV. The CDR3 runs 16 residues. Between the trimmed V and J ends, which lost 3 bases and 0 bases, there was a span of 15 bases. The CDR3 is CASSFDSGTSSYEQYF. In DNA, the CDR3 is TGTGCCAGCAGCTTCGACTCCGGGACTTCCTCCTACGAGCAGTACTTC.

At least ten counts were recorded for this clonotype. The V gene is TRBV29-1, the J gene TRBJ1-1, with D unclear. CDR3 length: 14 amino acids. The V end lost 6 bases, the J end lost 1 base, and 15 bases lay between the germline ends. Germline V gene sequence: CDR1 SQVTM, CDR2 ANQGSEA. The CDR3 DNA reads TGCAGCGTAAAAGGTGTTCGAGGGAACACTGAAGCTTTCTTT. Its protein is CSVKGVRGNTEAFF.

This clonotype has a count of ten or more. V is TRBV28 and J is TRBJ2-1, with D unclear. The CDR3 has 14 amino acids. The germline gives CDR1 MDHEN, CDR2 SYDVKM. V was clipped by 10 bases and J by 0 bases, with 13 bases between them. The CDR3 sequence is CATHPQSSYNEQFF. DNA of the CDR3: TGTGCCACTCACCCCCAGAGCTCCTACAATGAGCAGTTCTTC.

Comment on this clonotype: Being one base from a much bigger clone, this may be a read error. This chain connects TRBV18 to TRBJ2-1; possible D gene TRBD2, 6 bases. The CDR3 sequence is 12 residues long. In germline, CDR1 is KGHSH, CDR2 LQKENI. CDR3: CASPPRGDEQFF. For the CDR3, the DNA is TGTGCCAGCCCACCCCGCGGGGATGAGCAGTTCTTC.

Ten or more counts support this clonotype. J is TRBJ2-4 and V is TRBV29-1; no definite D call. Trimming removed 2 bases at V and 8 bases at J, with 7 bases between. Germline CDR1 is SQVTM and CDR2 is ANQGSEA. This CDR3 contains 11 residues. The CDR3: CSVESGDIQYF. For the CDR3, the DNA is TGCAGCGTTGAAAGTGGGGACATTCAGTACTTC.

This clonotype was seen ten or more times. V is TRBV10-3 and J is TRBJ2-7; possible D gene TRBD2, 6 bases. V was pared by 0 bases and J by 0 bases, with 9 bases between. CDR1 and CDR2 (germline): ENHRY, SYGVKD. The CDR3 is 15 amino acids. Written as DNA, the CDR3 is TGTGCCATCAGTGAGTCGGCCGGGAGCTCCTACGAGCAGTACTTC. Amino acid sequence: CAISESAGSSYEQYF.

In its sample, this clonotype was seen many times. The chain employs TRBV4-3 and TRBJ2-3; TRBD1 or TRBD2 may be the D gene (6 bases each). CDR1 is LGHNA, CDR2 YSLEER, per germline. V shed 0 bases and J shed 2 bases, with 18 bases lying between them. The CDR3 has 18 residues. The CDR3 reads CASSQDPLGAGLTDTQYF. The CDR3 DNA follows: TGCGCCAGCAGCCAAGATCCCCTGGGGGCGGGACTCACAGATACGCAGTATTTT.

This clonotype was counted many times. The chain is built from TRBV20-1 and TRBJ2-3; possibly TRBD2 for D (6 bases). The CDR3 has 16 residues. Trimming removed 3 bases from V and 5 bases from J, with 21 bases in between. Germline assignment: CDR1 DFQATT and CDR2 SNEGSKA (reference sequence). The CDR3 DNA reads as TGCAGTGCTAGTTTGTCTGCGGGAACCCTGGAAGATACGCAGTATTTT. It codes for CSASLSAGTLEDTQYF.

This clonotype was recorded many times. The J gene is TRBJ2-6, the V gene TRBV6-2 or TRBV6-3, with 9 bases identical to TRBD2. The junction had 7 bases not matched to a gene; V was cut back by 7 bases and J by 3 bases. Germline V gene sequence: CDR1 MNHEY, CDR2 SVGEGT. This CDR3 has 16 residues. CDR3 protein: CASTQSGRRGANVLTF. The CDR3, as DNA: TGTGCCAGCACCCAAAGCGGGAGGCGTGGGGCCAACGTCCTGACTTTC.

This clonotype showed up many times. V gene TRBV14 combines with J gene TRBJ2-7; no clear D gene. The germline V gene has CDR1 SGHDN and CDR2 FVKESK. V lost 9 bases to trimming and J lost 5 bases, with 11 bases between them. This CDR3 contains 11 residues. DNA for the CDR3: TGTGCCAGGAAAAAGAGTCACGAGCAGTACTTC. Its protein product is CARKKSHEQYF.

This clonotype is termed medium-sized. The chain couples TRBV4-2 to TRBJ2-3; D remains ambiguous. The CDR3 is 13 residues long. Between the trimmed V and J ends, which lost 0 bases and 3 bases, there was a span of 4 bases. Germline lookup yields CDR1 LGHNA and CDR2 YNFKEQ. The CDR3: CASSQDGTDTQYF. The CDR3 bases are TGTGCCAGCAGCCAAGATGGGACAGATACGCAGTATTTT.

There are many counts of this clonotype. The J gene is TRBJ2-3, the V gene TRBV21-1; the listed D gene, TRBD2, was not tested against the DNA. TRBV21-1 is deemed a pseudogene. The CDR3 is 14 residues long. The CDR3 here is CASGTAVNTDTQYF. The CDR3 DNA reads TGTGCCAGCGGGACGGCAGTTAACACAGATACGCAGTATTTT.

In its sample, this clonotype was seen many times. This chain connects TRBV4-3 to TRBJ2-1, with D possibly TRBD2 on 7 matching bases. Germline V lookup: CDR1 LGHNA, CDR2 YSLEER. Between the trimmed V and J ends, which lost 1 base and 9 bases, there was a span of 16 bases. This CDR3 contains 15 residues. This CDR3 is CASSQVGGPSSEQFF. CDR3 coding DNA: TGCGCCAGCAGCCAAGTGGGGGGGCCTTCATCTGAGCAGTTCTTC.

At least ten counts were recorded for this clonotype. The chain combines TRBV20-1 with TRBJ1-5; D is possibly TRBD1 (5 bases). Germline V gene data show CDR1 as DFQATT and CDR2 as SNEGSKA (reference sequence). The CDR3 length is 16 residues. The germline V and J ends were trimmed by 1 base and 0 bases, with 13 bases remaining between them. The CDR3 loop reads CSARGAGLNSNQPQHF. The CDR3 nucleotides read TGCAGTGCTAGAGGCGCGGGGCTTAATAGCAATCAGCCCCAGCATTTT.

The sample holds many counts of this clonotype. The rearrangement links TRBV5-6 to TRBJ2-3; D is perhaps TRBD2 (5 bases). This CDR3 comprises 14 residues. Germline-derived CDR1 and CDR2 are SGHDT and YYEEEE. V was clipped by 0 bases and J by 2 bases, with 7 bases between them. The CDR3 bases are TGTGCCAGCAGCTTGGGGCGGGCCACAGATACGCAGTATTTT. It codes for CASSLGRATDTQYF.

This clonotype was picked up many times. The V call is TRBV5-6, the J call TRBJ2-4, with D perhaps matching TRBD1 (6 bases). The CDR3 runs 13 residues. V was trimmed by 4 bases and J by 8 bases, leaving 13 bases between them. Germline values: CDR1 SGHDT, CDR2 YYEEEE. This CDR3 is CASSAGQWDIQYF. The CDR3 nucleotides are TGTGCCAGCAGCGCAGGACAGTGGGACATTCAGTACTTC.

This clonotype was counted many times. This sequence joins TRBV20-1 and TRBJ2-5; 9 nucleotides line up with TRBD1. V gave up 6 bases and J gave up 3 bases; unmatched junction bases: 5. This CDR3 region has 13 residues. Germline lookup yields CDR1 DFQATT and CDR2 SNEGSKA (reference sequence). CDR3 coding DNA: TGCAGTGCCGTGACAGGGGGAGAAGAGACCCAGTACTTC. Protein: CSAVTGGEETQYF.

The genes are TRBV4-1 and TRBJ2-1, with 7 positions matching TRBD1. J gave up 5 bases and V 4 bases, and 8 bases lay outside the gene matches. CDR1 MGHRA and CDR2 YSYEKL come from the germline V gene. The CDR3 extends over 15 amino acids. This chain's CDR3 is CASSLGQGVHNEQFF. The CDR3 region has the DNA TGCGCCAGCAGCCTGGGGCAGGGGGTACACAATGAGCAGTTCTTC.

The chain joins TRBV27 to TRBJ1-2, with 10 bases fitting TRBD1. Germline loops: CDR1 MNHEY, CDR2 SMNVEV (reference sequence). The CDR3 spans 15 residues. With V trimmed by 6 bases and J by 3 bases, 7 bases remained unmatched. The CDR3 DNA reads TGTGCCAGCAGGACCGACAGGGGGCCCGACTATGGCTACACCTTC. This encodes CASRTDRGPDYGYTF.

This clonotype was seen at least ten times. The chain joins TRBV2 to TRBJ2-7; D not certain. CDR3 length equals 13 residues. V was shortened by 1 base and J by 1 base, with 5 bases between the two germline ends. CDR1 and CDR2 (germline): SNHLY, FYNNEI. The CDR3 protein is CASSEGPSYEQYF. The CDR3 DNA follows: TGTGCCAGCAGTGAAGGTCCGTCCTACGAGCAGTACTTC. The full variable domain, in which reference TRBV2 and TRBJ2-7 provide the parts outside the CDR3, is EPEVTQTPSHQVTQMGQEVILRCVPISNHLYFYWYRQILGQKVEFLVSFYNNEISEKSEIFDDQFSVERPDGSNFTLKIRSTKLEDSAMYFCASSEGPSYEQYFGPGTRLTVT.